The T cell receptor (beta chain) described here comes from a study of cytomegalovirus exposure and HLA in healthy donors (dated by TCRdb to the late 2010s). Regarding the research as a whole: In an earlier analysis of some 550 of the donors, less than 350 Gb of sequence data and approximately 120 million unique TCR beta sequences from about 190 million T cells were reported. Several DR-DQ haplotypes were handled as single units for association and clustering because linkage in the cohort was strong. The genetic ancestry cluster associated with self-reported Caucasian donors included 65% to 90% of the 300 to 400 genotyped donors. The study combined high-throughput TCR immunosequencing, statistical association of individual TCRs with disease status, and machine learning to predict cytomegalovirus infection status. Across approximately 420 genotyped donors of the cohort, an average of about 240,000 unique TCR beta nucleotide sequences per donor were sequenced, and 15% to 20% of those sequences were non-productive. Rather than using new phenotypic data, the later analysis identified candidate immune exposures from TCR beta sequences and from how often those sequences occurred across donors. Typing coverage differed by locus: A, B, C, DRB1 and DQB1 were typed in roughly 620-640 donors, DQA1 in about 560, DPA1 in some 600, and DPB1 in roughly 470. Around 300 gigabases of sequencing data and approximately 84 million unique TCR sequences were included in an early release covering 500 to 750 HLA-typed donors. Class I and class II HLA loci were covered by the typing at four-digit resolution. All discovery cohort repertoires had been generated on a single sequencing platform. An earlier analysis of several hundred of the donors applied high-throughput TCR beta sequencing to assess whether each TCR beta V gene segment acted as functional or pseudogenic. The study profiled the T cell repertoires of about 640 subjects by immunosequencing and related them to cytomegalovirus serostatus. Alongside the repertoire data, information on donor age, sex, ethnicity and CMV serostatus was compiled. A separate validation cohort of roughly 110 different subjects was used in addition to the roughly 700-subject first cohort. A later genetic analysis used genome-wide SNP genotypes for about three fifths of the roughly 700 donors, treating that subset as a discovery cohort. To study patterns of TCR occurrence, a later analysis re-analyzed previously published TCR beta repertoires from hundreds of donors and added high-resolution HLA genotyping. The aim of the study was to test whether cataloging public T cell receptors could identify signatures of past pathogen exposure. Here is what the overall study found, with its caveats: A later genetic analysis reported fewer N-insertions in productive TCRs among donors in an Asian-associated ancestry cluster than the roughly 700-donor mean. At a false discovery rate of 0.05, a later analysis linked fewer than 20,000 TCR beta sequences to specific HLA alleles. In a later analysis, HLA-associated TCR beta chains were found to be more clonally expanded and to have lower generation probabilities than equally common non-associated chains. The only immune exposure information available for the cohort was CMV serostatus. Because counts were too low, 15 to 20 rarely observed V segments, including chromosome 9 orphons, were excluded from the earlier analysis of several hundred of the donors. A later analysis reported that several top co-occurrence clusters appeared linked to parvovirus B19, influenza, CMV and Epstein-Barr virus. Three of the identified cytomegalovirus-associated TCR beta chains were confirmed in vitro to be specific for cytomegalovirus antigens. V-gene and J-gene trimming of TCR beta chains was associated with a missense DCLRE1C variant in a later genetic analysis, and the association was replicated in an independent cohort. Linkage disequilibrium might explain the correlated functional status among segregating V segments, but an unknown experimental factor could not be ruled out. The study listed 150 to 200 TCR beta chains as associated with cytomegalovirus. A further reported finding was that TCR beta sequences accurately predicted the HLA-A and HLA-B alleles for most subjects in the first cohort. According to the authors, the approach could potentially be generalized to other disease states and immunological phenotypes. In both the original and validation cohorts, the classifier was reported to diagnose cytomegalovirus status with high specificity and sensitivity. A cluster of highly shared sequence variants was judged likely to be a technical artifact of the sequencing pipeline. The presence/absence analyses assumed that sequencing depth was roughly uniform across donors, and that assumption may not be true. An earlier analysis of roughly 570 of the donors showed that most TCR beta V segments appeared in productive rearrangements either about 90% or about 30% of the time, which broadly matched IMGT annotations. Most CMV-associated TCR beta chains appeared to be HLA-restricted in a later analysis, and the HLA associations seemed to be driven largely by CMV exposure. In this cohort, only TCR beta chains were sequenced, and detectable features were limited by the absence of alpha or paired-chain data. While some public TCRs were present in many individuals, most TCR sequences turned up only very rarely across donors. In a later analysis, TCR association rates were found to vary across HLA loci, with the most associated TCRs seen for DRB1 alleles and the fewest for HLA-C alleles. Assigning TCR associations to individual alleles was difficult when HLA alleles, especially DR and DQ, strongly co-occurred. Because the 87-base-pair reads could not distinguish some IMGT-functional V segments, including TRBV6-2 and TRBV6-3, those segments were excluded. HLA typing was unavailable for some donors at each locus, so association tests used only the typed subset.

Library generation was performed with the immunoSEQ multiplex PCR assay. For the multiplex PCR, a mixture combining 60 forward primers for TCR Vbeta segments and 13 reverse primers for TCR Jbeta segments was used. The CDR3 region of rearranged TCR beta genes was amplified from genomic DNA with a multiplex PCR assay. The amplified TCR beta libraries were sequenced on the Illumina HiSeq System as 87-base-pair reads. The published analysis was carried out like this. In a later analysis, 70 million to 95 million unique TCR beta chains were counted across the 666 repertoires, and roughly 11 million of these chains were shared by at least two donors. To remove PCR and sequencing errors, raw reads were error-corrected and collapsed into unique sequences using a nearest-neighbor algorithm that merged closely related sequences. V, D and J gene segments were assigned by aligning CDR3 sequences to IMGT reference sequences. For a sequence to be retained, at least a six-nucleotide match to both a V gene segment and a J gene segment was required. A rearrangement was called productive if the CDR3 had no stop codons and remained in frame with V and J, and every other rearrangement was called non-productive. Following IMGT convention, CDR3 was defined as the stretch from the second conserved V-encoded cysteine to the conserved J-encoded phenylalanine. The earlier analysis of roughly 590 of the donors excluded any sequence lacking an unambiguous match to a single V gene segment. An earlier analysis of 500 to 600 of the donors classified V segments as functional when productive rearrangements were above 56.7% and as segregating when the standard deviation between donors was above 5%. To diagnose cytomegalovirus status from the catalog of TCR beta chain sequences, a statistical classification framework was built. In a later analysis, TCR nucleotide sequences were compared against IMGT/GENE-DB human TR gene sequences so that V and J genes could be assigned. Using the TCRdist pipeline, a later analysis assigned CDR3 sequences along with most-parsimonious VDJ recombination scenarios. A later analysis defined each TCR beta chain by its CDR3 amino acid sequence plus V-gene family, and excluded reads lacking a unique V-gene family. A later analysis removed 550 to 700 highly shared, low-generation-probability nucleotide sequences to deal with suspected cross-contamination and a sequencing artifact. In a later analysis, a clonal expansion index for each public chain was calculated from normalized within-repertoire ranks of inferred template counts. A later analysis computed generation probabilities with a VDJ recombination model fitted to out-of-frame rearrangements, and checked the results against IGoR. In a later analysis, hypergeometric tests were used to score TCR-TCR, TCR-HLA and TCR-CMV co-occurrence, with a repertoire-size bias correction applied to TCR pairs. To estimate false discovery rates, a later analysis permuted the HLA or CMV assignments 20 times. In a later analysis, co-occurring TCRs were grouped with DBSCAN, and TCRdist sequence similarity was added when clustering was performed within HLA-allele-positive subsets. For co-occurrence clustering, repertoires with fewer than 30,000 or more than 120,000 public chains were excluded, along with about five repertoires with anomalous nucleotide sharing. Here the immuneACCESS table is served through TCRdb, limited to in-frame sequences with V and J called. Missing clones are a known gap in these copies; in checked studies unresolved V genes cover under half, and the rest lacks a known reason. D and trimming were read from the DNA, whereas the V and J calls and clone size are those reported in that table. Here the sample has under 300,000 clones; around 81% occur a single time. The biggest ten clones account for roughly 7.4% of the sample.

The cohort comprised some 730 healthy bone marrow donors. Cohort members were all nominally healthy when sampled, although unrecorded immune exposures were likely present. The donor was CMV seropositive and was included in the group of approximately 300 seropositive cohort members. A peripheral blood sample was collected from each donor, and TCR beta sequencing was performed on peripheral blood mononuclear cells. Genomic DNA was extracted from the blood cell samples with the Qiagen DNeasy Blood Extraction Kit. Comment on this clone: What antigen it recognizes has not been identified. The sample holds no much larger clone one base away, and base qualities are not on file.

Trimming removed 1 base from V and 3 bases from J, leaving 10 bases between the germline ends. The CDR3 covers 15 residues, taking in both the cysteine and the phenylalanine. Here the CDR3 DNA is all that survives: 45 bases in frame from base 1. The germline V gene (reference sequence) provides CDR1 SEHNR and CDR2 FQNEAQ. The chain couples TRBV7-9 to TRBJ1-5; the D region possibly corresponds to TRBD1 (5 bases align). Sequencing was done on a sample of PBMCs. This TCR derives from a woman aged 60 to 75 in good health and CMV-seropositive. The sequenced DNA is TGTGCCAGCAGCTTAGGGACACTCCCCAATCAGCCCCAGCATTTT. It codes for CASSLGTLPNQPQHF.